The 30 T cell receptor beta chains in this list originate from one sample, sequenced in a study of T cell clonality in common variable immunodeficiency. Findings and limits, study-wide: In common variable immunodeficiency, TCR beta chains reportedly carried fewer deletions and N-nucleotide insertions.

Repertoires were generated with immunoSEQ multiplex PCR, while TCRdb's copy carries only in-frame clones and drops some. Observed in the sample are around 42,000 clones, none of them singletons. What these receptors recognize is not known. Sequences were obtained from peripheral blood mononuclear cells. These receptors came from a human donor with common variable immunodeficiency.

This clone was seen more than once but under ten times. The observed sequence ends 3 residues before the CDR3 terminus, with the missing tail filled in from the germline J gene. This sequence joins TRBV6-1 and TRBJ1-5, with D maybe TRBD1 (6 bases). CDR1 and CDR2 from the germline V gene are MNHNS and SASEGT. The CDR3 is 19 amino acids. V was pared by 1 base and J by 0 bases, with 19 bases between. CDR3 loop: CASSEEQIGTFYSNQPQHF. The CDR3 bases that were read are TGTGCCAGCAGTGAAGAACAAATAGGGACATTTTATAGCAATCAGCCC.

In the case of this clone: The read finishes 3 residues shy of the CDR3 end, and the germline J gene is used to complete it. J is TRBJ2-2 and V is TRBV2; TRBD1 aligns across 7 bases. With V trimmed by 4 bases and J by 5 bases, 4 bases remained unmatched. Germline CDR1 and CDR2: SNHLY and FYNNEI. CDR3 size: 14 residues. Incomplete CDR3 DNA: TGTGCCAGCAGTGGTGACAGGGTAACCGGGGAG. It is translated as CASSGDRVTGE. The entire CDR3 reads CASSGDRVTGELFF. Drawing the rest from reference TRBV2 and TRBJ2-2, the complete variable domain is EPEVTQTPSHQVTQMGQEVILRCVPISNHLYFYWYRQILGQKVEFLVSFYNNEISEKSEIFDDQFSVERPDGSNFTLKIRSTKLEDSAMYFCASSGDRVTGELFFGEGSRLTVL.

The table lists this clone with a few counts. The sequenced CDR3 bases are TGTGCCAGTAGTTCGGGGGGCCTAGCCAAAAACATT. Protein sequence: CASSSGGLAKNI. The whole CDR3 sequence reads CASSSGGLAKNIQYF. The chain uses TRBV19 and TRBJ2-4; a possible D gene is TRBD2 (7 bases). The read falls 3 residues short of the CDR3 end, and the missing part is taken from the germline J gene. Germline values: CDR1 LNHDA, CDR2 SQIVND (reference sequence). V was clipped by 5 bases and J by 0 bases, with 11 bases between them. The CDR3 runs 15 residues.

On this clone itself: With the read ending 3 residues before the CDR3 end, the germline J gene is used to fill in that end. The gene calls are TRBV7-9 and TRBJ2-1, with a possible D match to TRBD1 (6 bases). The germline CDR1 and CDR2 sequences are SEHNR and FQNEAQ (reference sequence). The V end was cut by 5 bases, the J end by 2 bases, with 13 bases between. The CDR3 is made up of 15 amino acids. The CDR3 is CASSPRGFPYNEQFF. CDR3 DNA (partial): TGTGCCAGCAGCCCCAGGGGATTCCCCTACAATGAG.

This clone was counted many times. The CDR3 here is CASSLVQGGRAFF. The part of the CDR3 DNA that was read is TGTGCCAGCAGCTTAGTACAGGGGGGTCGG. This chain uses TRBV7-2 with TRBJ1-1, with TRBD1 identical over 8 bases. The read comes to an end 3 residues before the CDR3 does, leaving the germline J gene to fill in the end. The CDR3 totals 13 residues. Germline V gene data show CDR1 as SGHTA and CDR2 as FQGNSA.

Comment on this clone: The read ends 3 residues shy of where the CDR3 ends; the end is completed using the germline J gene. The J gene is TRBJ1-2, the V gene TRBV19; D is perhaps TRBD1 (6 bases). Germline loops: CDR1 LNHDA, CDR2 SQIVND (reference sequence). CDR3 length: 16 amino acids. The ends were cut back, 4 bases at V and 4 bases at J, with 19 bases in the middle. The CDR3 reads CASSTGTQTNIYGYTF. CDR3 DNA, as far as it was read: TGTGCCAGTAGTACCGGGACACAAACGAATATCTATGGC.

Ten or more counts support this clone. The sequenced fragment ends 3 residues before the CDR3 boundary, so the rest is inferred from the germline J gene. This chain uses TRBV30 with TRBJ1-6; D not certain. Germline CDR1 reads GTSNPN; CDR2 reads SVGIG (reference sequence). Trimming removed 1 base at V and 10 bases at J, with 14 bases between. The CDR3 loop spans 14 amino acids. This CDR3 is CAWSAHSSRSPLHF. The CDR3 bases that were read are TGTGCCTGGAGTGCCCACAGTTCCCGGTCACCC.

This clone was seen a few times. Relative to the germline gene, one junction end is altered; a read error may explain this. Read coverage stops 3 residues before the CDR3 terminus; the germline J gene supplies the remainder. Different DNA sequences within this sample yield the same CDR3. The rearrangement links TRBV7-9 to TRBJ2-7; D perhaps matches TRBD1 (6 bases). Germline V gives CDR1 SEHNR, CDR2 FQNEAQ (reference sequence). The CDR3 runs to 13 residues. Partial CDR3 DNA: TGTTCCAGCAGCTTACCAGGGGCCTACGAG. Protein sequence: CSSSLPGAYE. The entire CDR3 protein is CSSSLPGAYEQYF.

This clone was found many times. Coverage ceases 3 residues before the CDR3 finishes, and the germline J gene fills in the end. The gene calls are TRBV5-1 and TRBJ1-6; 7 nucleotides match TRBD1. The trim removed 2 bases at V and 5 bases at J, leaving 1 base unmatched. The CDR3 has 14 residues. From germline, CDR1 is SGHRS and CDR2 YFSETQ. The CDR3 region is CASSFGTDNSPLHF. The CDR3 DNA, read in part, is TGCGCCAGCAGCTTCGGGACAGATAATTCACCC. The full variable domain, rest sourced from reference TRBV5-1 and TRBJ1-6, is KAGVTQTPRYLIKTRGQQVTLSCSPISGHRSVSWYQQTPGQGLQFLFEYFSETQRNKGNFPGRFSGRQFSNSRSEMNVSTLELGDSALYLCASSFGTDNSPLHFGNGTRLTVT.

Comment on this clone: The CDR3 is cut off 3 residues early in the read; its end comes from the germline J gene. V gene TRBV2 combines with J gene TRBJ2-1, with TRBD2 matching over 10 bases. Germline assignment: CDR1 SNHLY and CDR2 FYNNEI. Germline trimming cut 3 bases from V and 0 bases from J; bases unmatched to any gene: 5. This CDR3 has 17 amino acids. The sequenced CDR3 bases are TGTGCCAGCAGTGACGAAAGCGGGAGGGTCTCCTACAATGAG. Translated: CASSDESGRVSYNE. The entire CDR3 protein is CASSDESGRVSYNEQFF.

The sample holds a few counts of this clone. This CDR3 reads CAWSSSGGGAADTQYF. Partial CDR3 DNA: TGTGCCTGGAGCTCGAGTGGCGGGGGGGCTGCAGATACG. The rearrangement uses TRBV30 and TRBJ2-3, with 9 positions matching TRBD2. The missing CDR3 end, 3 residues past where the read stops, is filled in from the germline J gene. The CDR3 has 16 amino acids. V trimming: 3 bases; J trimming: 4 bases; junction bases outside the gene matches: 11. Looked up from germline, CDR1 is GTSNPN and CDR2 is SVGIG (reference sequence).

CDR3 bases read: TGTGCCAGCAGCTTTCCTAGCGGGACCAATGAG. It specifies CASSFPSGTNE. In full, the CDR3 is CASSFPSGTNEQFF. V is TRBV7-6 and J is TRBJ2-1, with 9 bases identical to TRBD2. The CDR3 end falls 3 residues outside the read, so it is completed with the germline J gene. The ends lost 3 bases at V and 6 bases at J; junction bases unmatched: 3. The germline gives CDR1 SGHVS, CDR2 FNYEAQ. The CDR3 runs to 14 residues. The whole variable domain, remainder taken from reference TRBV7-6 and TRBJ2-1, is GAGVSQSPRYKVTKRGQDVALRCDPISGHVSLYWYRQALGQGPEFLTYFNYEAQQDKSGLPNDRFSAERPEGSISTLTIQRTEQRDSAMYRCASSFPSGTNEQFFGPGTRLTVL.

A few counts support this clone. The CDR3 is cut off 3 residues early in the read; its end comes from the germline J gene. The chain couples TRBV6-1 to TRBJ2-7; 7 positions match TRBD1. The V gene's germline CDR1 is MNHNS and CDR2 SASEGT. This CDR3 spans 15 amino acids. V lost 4 bases and J lost 4; bases outside the gene matches: 10. CDR3: CASSARQGSSYEQYF. Partial CDR3 DNA: TGTGCCAGCAGTGCCCGACAGGGTTCCAGTTACGAG.

Of note for this clone: The read gets to within 3 residues of the CDR3 end, and the germline J gene fills in the rest. The chain carries TRBV2 and TRBJ1-4; D perhaps matches TRBD1 (5 bases). Trimming removed 6 bases at V and 8 bases at J, with 10 bases between. The CDR3 length is 12 residues. The V gene's germline CDR1 is SNHLY and CDR2 FYNNEI. The sequenced part of the CDR3 DNA is TGTGCCAGCAGCATAAGGGGCGAAAAA. This codes for CASSIRGEK. The full CDR3 protein is CASSIRGEKLFF.

This clone was found many times. The read finishes 3 residues shy of the CDR3 end, and the germline J gene is used to complete it. The rearrangement uses TRBV5-1 and TRBJ2-1; 8 nucleotides match TRBD2. The CDR3 is 15 residues long. J gave up 4 bases and V 2 bases, and 5 bases lay outside the gene matches. The germline V gene encodes CDR1 SGHRS and CDR2 YFSETQ. The covered CDR3 bases are TGCGCCAGCAGCTTCCTAGCGGGCAGTTACAATGAG. Its translation: CASSFLAGSYNE. The whole CDR3 sequence is CASSFLAGSYNEQFF.

There are a few counts of this clone. Read sequence stops 3 residues before the CDR3 end, and the germline J gene provides the missing end. J is TRBJ2-1 and V is TRBV7-2, with D possibly matching TRBD2 (6 bases). V lost 4 bases to trimming and J lost 9 bases, with 13 bases between them. This CDR3 has 13 amino acids. CDR1 and CDR2 (germline): SGHTA, FQGNSA. CDR3 in amino acids: CASSSGLLGEQFF. CDR3 DNA (partial): TGTGCCAGCAGCTCGGGACTCTTAGGTGAG.

This clone was recorded a few times. The read comes to an end 3 residues before the CDR3 does, leaving the germline J gene to fill in the end. The rearrangement joins TRBV7-2 to TRBJ1-3; D is uncertain. This CDR3 is 13 amino acids long. Germline V gene sequence: CDR1 SGHTA, CDR2 FQGNSA. V gave up 4 bases and J gave up 4 bases, with 8 bases separating them. The CDR3 here is CASSSSGGNTIYF. The sequenced CDR3 bases are TGTGCCAGCAGCTCTTCGGGGGGAAACACC.

This clone was counted ten times or more. The CDR3 goes on 3 residues after the read ends, and that part is filled in from the germline J gene. J is TRBJ1-2 and V is TRBV5-4; 9 bases match TRBD1. Germline trimming cut 3 bases from V and 1 base from J; bases unmatched to any gene: 4. This CDR3 region has 15 residues. Germline-derived CDR1 and CDR2 are SGHNT and YYREEE (reference sequence). This CDR3 is CASSSGTGINYGYTF. The part of the CDR3 DNA that was read is TGTGCCAGCAGCTCCGGGACAGGGATTAACTATGGC.

At least ten counts were recorded for this clone. The read terminates 3 residues before the CDR3 end, so the remaining end is supplied by the germline J gene. This chain joins TRBV28 and TRBJ1-4; D unclear. From germline, CDR1 is MDHEN and CDR2 SYDVKM. V dropped 5 bases and J dropped 0 bases, with 7 bases sitting between them. The CDR3 is 14 amino acids. The CDR3 reads CASSLSSTNEKLFF. The part of the CDR3 DNA that was read is TGTGCCAGCAGTCTCTCCTCAACTAATGAAAAA. The full variable domain, with the rest looked up from reference TRBV28 and TRBJ1-4, is DVKVTQSSRYLVKRTGEKVFLECVQDMDHENMFWYRQDPGLGLRLIYFSYDVKMKEKGDIPEGYSVSREKKERFSLILESASTNQTSMYLCASSLSSTNEKLFFGSGTQLSVL.

This clone has ten or more counts. The CDR3 goes on 3 residues after the read ends, and that part is filled in from the germline J gene. V and J are TRBV19 and TRBJ1-1, with a tentative D call TRBD1 (5 bases). The CDR3 has 15 residues. Germline-derived CDR1 and CDR2 are LNHDA and SQIVND (reference sequence). Trimming removed 3 bases at V and 4 bases at J, with 15 bases between. The DNA read from the CDR3 is TGTGCCAGTAGTATGGGGACTTACGGATTCACTGAA. Protein product: CASSMGTYGFTE. The CDR3 in full is CASSMGTYGFTEAFF. The whole variable domain, remainder taken from reference TRBV19 and TRBJ1-1, is DGGITQSPKYLFRKEGQNVTLSCEQNLNHDAMYWYRQDPGQGLRLIYYSQIVNDFQKGDIAEGYSVSREKKESFPLTVTSAQKNPTAFYLCASSMGTYGFTEAFFGQGTRLTVV.

This clone was observed a few times. The CDR3 goes on 3 residues after the read ends, and that part is filled in from the germline J gene. The chain links TRBV19 to TRBJ2-7; 14 bases are a match to TRBD2. Per germline, CDR1 LNHDA and CDR2 SQIVND (reference sequence). With V trimmed by 5 bases and J by 6 bases, 18 bases remained unmatched. The CDR3 spans 19 residues. CDR3 residues: CASSFAGTSGGYYRSEQYF. The covered CDR3 bases are TGTGCCAGTAGTTTCGCCGGGACTAGCGGGGGCTACTATCGGTCCGAG.

In regard to this clone: Sequencing ends 3 residues short of the CDR3 end; the germline J gene provides the rest. The chain carries TRBV7-8 and TRBJ1-1, with D hard to call. This CDR3 has 15 amino acids. Germline V lookup: CDR1 SGHVS, CDR2 FQNEAQ. Trimming removed 4 bases from V and 6 bases from J, with 18 bases in between. CDR3 residues: CASSSGDLAGAEAFF. The part of the CDR3 DNA that was read is TGTGCCAGCAGCTCCGGCGATTTGGCCGGGGCTGAA.

As concerns this clone: The sequenced fragment ends 3 residues before the CDR3 boundary, so the rest is inferred from the germline J gene. The chain is built from TRBV2 and TRBJ1-2; 7 nucleotides line up with TRBD1. J was trimmed by 4 bases and V by 3 bases; bases with no gene match: 5. Germline V gene data show CDR1 as SNHLY and CDR2 as FYNNEI. The CDR3 runs to 14 residues. The covered CDR3 bases are TGTGCCAGCAGTGAGACAGGGATGGGCTATGGC. It is translated as CASSETGMGYG. The entire CDR3 reads CASSETGMGYGYTF.

In this sample, this clone turned up a few times. Read data end 3 residues before the CDR3 end; the end is taken from the germline J gene. The V gene is TRBV19, the J gene TRBJ2-5; tentatively, D is TRBD1 (6 bases). The CDR3 consists of 13 residues. The V gene lost 5 bases and the J gene lost 7 bases, with 14 bases spanning the gap. Germline V CDR1 and CDR2: LNHDA, SQIVND (reference sequence). The CDR3 protein is CASSATGSGTQYF. The DNA read from the CDR3 is TGTGCCAGTAGTGCGACAGGTTCGGGGACC.

This clone has ten or more counts. Sequencing ends 3 residues short of the CDR3 end; the germline J gene provides the rest. The V call is TRBV30, the J call TRBJ2-7, with TRBD1 matching 9 bases. Germline V gene data show CDR1 as GTSNPN and CDR2 as SVGIG (reference sequence). The CDR3 loop spans 12 amino acids. Trimming at V came to 3 bases and at J to 4 bases, leaving 1 base not matched to a gene. This chain's CDR3 is CAWRTGGYEQYF. CDR3 DNA (partial): TGTGCCTGGAGGACAGGGGGTTACGAG.

This clone was recorded many times. The CDR3 reads CASSYGNWAFF. Partial CDR3 DNA: TGTGCCAGCAGTTACGGTAACTGG. The chain links TRBV6-2 or TRBV6-3 to TRBJ1-1, with D uncertain. The read ends 3 residues before the CDR3 terminus; that terminus is restored from the germline J gene. The V gene's germline CDR1 is MNHEY and CDR2 SVGEGT. The CDR3 length is 11 residues.

This clone has ten or more counts. The CDR3 protein is CASSDRTDTQYF. The sequenced CDR3 bases are TGTGCCAGCTCCGACAGAACAGATACG. V and J are TRBV19 and TRBJ2-3, with D possibly being TRBD1 (5 bases). The missing CDR3 end, 3 residues past where the read stops, is filled in from the germline J gene. This CDR3 contains 12 residues. Germline V gene sequence: CDR1 LNHDA, CDR2 SQIVND (reference sequence). V was shortened by 9 bases and J by 3 bases, with 10 bases between the two germline ends.

This clone was detected many times. The CDR3 goes on 3 residues after the read ends, and that part is filled in from the germline J gene. The chain links TRBV7-8 to TRBJ1-1; D may be TRBD1 (5 bases). CDR1 and CDR2 from the germline V gene are SGHVS and FQNEAQ. This CDR3 is 14 amino acids long. Trimming shortened V by 3 bases and J by 0 bases, and 8 bases separated the two germline ends. This CDR3 reads CASSFEGMNTEAFF. CDR3 DNA (partial): TGTGCCAGCAGCTTTGAGGGGATGAACACTGAA.

This clone was seen at least ten times. The read is 3 residues too short to cover the CDR3 end, so that end is filled in from the germline J gene. The chain joins TRBV5-1 to TRBJ1-3; D may be TRBD1 (6 bases). V shed 0 bases and J shed 1 base, with 11 bases lying between them. The CDR3 is 16 residues long. Germline CDR1 and CDR2: SGHRS and YFSETQ. Partial CDR3 DNA: TGCGCCAGCAGCTTGGTTGGGGGCGCGTCTGGAAACACC. This gives the protein CASSLVGGASGNT. The whole CDR3 reads CASSLVGGASGNTIYF.

This clone was seen only a few times. The sequenced fragment ends 3 residues before the CDR3 boundary, so the rest is inferred from the germline J gene. V is TRBV7-6 and J is TRBJ1-2, with 8 bases identical to TRBD1. The V and J ends lost 5 bases and 6 bases, in that order; junction bases with no gene match: 8. This CDR3 is 14 amino acids long. In germline, CDR1 is SGHVS, CDR2 FNYEAQ. The CDR3 region is CASSRTGGLDGYTF. The sequenced CDR3 bases are TGTGCCAGCAGCCGTACAGGGGGGCTGGATGGC. The complete variable domain, with remaining parts taken from reference TRBV7-6 and TRBJ1-2, reads GAGVSQSPRYKVTKRGQDVALRCDPISGHVSLYWYRQALGQGPEFLTYFNYEAQQDKSGLPNDRFSAERPEGSISTLTIQRTEQRDSAMYRCASSRTGGLDGYTFGSGTRLTVV.